The 6 T cell receptor beta chains in this list originate from one sample, sequenced in a study of blood T cell repertoires in COVID-19. TCRdb's table, derived via immunoSEQ multiplex PCR, lists solely in-frame clones and lacks some. In the table there are some 38,000 clones, approximately 86% of which are singletons. Source material: peripheral blood. These receptors originate from a man aged 50 to 59 with active COVID-19.

The chain is built from TRBV2 and TRBJ2-7; 8 bases match TRBD2. The CDR3 is made up of 14 amino acids. CDR1 SNHLY and CDR2 FYNNEI come from the germline V gene. J was trimmed by 2 bases and V by 2 bases; bases with no gene match: 2. The CDR3 region has the DNA TGTGCCAGCAGTGAATACGGGGGGGCCTACGAGCAGTACTTC. Its protein product is CASSEYGGAYEQYF. The full variable domain, with the rest looked up from reference TRBV2 and TRBJ2-7, is EPEVTQTPSHQVTQMGQEVILRCVPISNHLYFYWYRQILGQKVEFLVSFYNNEISEKSEIFDDQFSVERPDGSNFTLKIRSTKLEDSAMYFCASSEYGGAYEQYFGPGTRLTVT.

This clone was recorded a few times. The chain's CDR3 is CASSEKGYQPQHF. CDR3 in DNA: TGCGCCAGCAGTGAGAAGGGGTATCAGCCCCAGCATTTT. The chain carries TRBV10-1 and TRBJ1-5; a weak D match, TRBD1 (5 bases). Trimming pared 2 bases from V and 5 bases from J, leaving 7 bases between. The CDR3 covers 13 residues. CDR1 is WNHNN and CDR2 is SYGVQD in the germline V gene (reference sequence).

DNA of the CDR3: TGTGCCAGCAGCCCAGGACAGGGGAGGCAGCCCCAGCATTTT. This encodes CASSPGQGRQPQHF. The chain couples TRBV6-5 to TRBJ1-5, with 9 positions matching TRBD1. CDR1 and CDR2 (germline): MNHEY, SVGAGI. The ends lost 6 bases at V and 7 bases at J; junction bases unmatched: 7. The length of the CDR3 is 14 residues.

The V call is TRBV6-2 or TRBV6-3, the J call TRBJ2-3, with 9 bases identical to TRBD2. The CDR3 contains 18 residues. Germline V gene sequence: CDR1 MNHEY, CDR2 SVGEGT. The V segment lost 2 bases and the J segment 4 bases; nucleotides outside the gene matches: 13. The CDR3 region is CASSYQGGGAEKADTQYF. The CDR3 nucleotides read TGTGCCAGCAGTTACCAGGGCGGGGGGGCCGAGAAGGCAGATACGCAGTATTTT.

J is TRBJ1-1 and V is TRBV6-5; TRBD1 aligns across 7 bases. Trimming cost V 0 bases and J 8 bases; bases outside gene matches: 6. The CDR3 length is 14 residues. CDR1 MNHEY and CDR2 SVGAGI come from the germline V gene. CDR3 residues: CASSYSPSTGEAFF. CDR3 nucleotides: TGTGCCAGCAGTTACTCCCCCTCGACAGGGGAAGCTTTCTTT.

J is TRBJ2-1 and V is TRBV24-1; D is possibly TRBD2 (5 bases). CDR3 length: 14 amino acids. Germline-derived CDR1 and CDR2 are KGHDR and SFDVKD. V was shortened by 5 bases and J by 0 bases, with 7 bases between the two germline ends. The CDR3 DNA reads as TGTGCCACCAGTGGTGGGAGCTCCTACAATGAGCAGTTCTTC. Residues: CATSGGSSYNEQFF.